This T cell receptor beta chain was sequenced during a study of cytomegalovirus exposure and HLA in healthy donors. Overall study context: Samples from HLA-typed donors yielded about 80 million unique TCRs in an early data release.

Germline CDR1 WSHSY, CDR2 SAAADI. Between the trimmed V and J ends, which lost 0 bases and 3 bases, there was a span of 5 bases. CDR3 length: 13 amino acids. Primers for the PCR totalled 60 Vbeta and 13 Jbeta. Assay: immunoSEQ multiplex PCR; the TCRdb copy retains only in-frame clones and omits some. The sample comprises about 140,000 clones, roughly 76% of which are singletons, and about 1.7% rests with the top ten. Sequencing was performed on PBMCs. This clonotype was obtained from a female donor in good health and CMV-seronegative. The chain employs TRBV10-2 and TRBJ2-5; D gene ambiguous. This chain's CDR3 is CASSESIKETQYF. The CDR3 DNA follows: TGCGCCAGCAGTGAGTCTATAAAAGAGACCCAGTACTTC.